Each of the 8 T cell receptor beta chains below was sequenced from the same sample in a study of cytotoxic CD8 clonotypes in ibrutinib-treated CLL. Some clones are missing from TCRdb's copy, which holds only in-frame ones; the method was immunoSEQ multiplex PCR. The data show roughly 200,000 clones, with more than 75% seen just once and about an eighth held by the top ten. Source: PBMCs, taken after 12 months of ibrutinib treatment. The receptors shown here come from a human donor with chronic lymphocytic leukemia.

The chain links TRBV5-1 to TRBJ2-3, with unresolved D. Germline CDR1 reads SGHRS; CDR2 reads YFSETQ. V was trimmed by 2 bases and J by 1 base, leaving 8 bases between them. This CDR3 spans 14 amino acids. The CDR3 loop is CASSFEPGTDTQYF. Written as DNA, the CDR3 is TGCGCCAGCAGCTTCGAGCCTGGCACAGATACGCAGTATTTT.

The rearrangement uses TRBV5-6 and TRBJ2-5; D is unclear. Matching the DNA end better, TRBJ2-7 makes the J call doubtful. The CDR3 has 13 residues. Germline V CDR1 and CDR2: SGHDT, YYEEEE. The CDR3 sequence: CASSFQAPYEQYF. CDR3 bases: TGTGCCAGCAGCTTCCAGGCACCCTACGAGCAGTACTTC.

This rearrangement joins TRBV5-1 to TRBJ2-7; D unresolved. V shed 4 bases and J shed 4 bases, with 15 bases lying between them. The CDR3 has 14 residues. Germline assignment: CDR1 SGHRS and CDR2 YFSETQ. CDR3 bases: TGCGCCAGCAGCCATACCTCCGGGTCATACGAGCAGTACTTC. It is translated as CASSHTSGSYEQYF.

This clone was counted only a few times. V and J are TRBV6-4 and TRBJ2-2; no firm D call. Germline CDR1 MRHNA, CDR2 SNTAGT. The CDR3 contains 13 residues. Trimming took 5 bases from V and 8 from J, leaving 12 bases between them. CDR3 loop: CASSPGGPGELFF. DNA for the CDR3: TGTGCCAGCAGTCCGGGTGGCCCGGGGGAGCTGTTTTTT.

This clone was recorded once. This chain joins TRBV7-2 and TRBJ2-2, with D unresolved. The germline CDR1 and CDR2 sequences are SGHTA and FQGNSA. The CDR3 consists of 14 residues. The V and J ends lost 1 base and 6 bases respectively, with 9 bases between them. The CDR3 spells CASSLGGSPGELFF. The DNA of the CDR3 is TGTGCCAGCAGCTTAGGGGGTAGCCCCGGGGAGCTGTTTTTT.

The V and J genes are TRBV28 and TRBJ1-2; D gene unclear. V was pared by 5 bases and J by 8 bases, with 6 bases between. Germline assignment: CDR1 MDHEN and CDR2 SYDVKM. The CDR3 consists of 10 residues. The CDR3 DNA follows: TGTGCCAGCAGTGGATGGGGCTACACCTTC. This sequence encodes CASSGWGYTF.

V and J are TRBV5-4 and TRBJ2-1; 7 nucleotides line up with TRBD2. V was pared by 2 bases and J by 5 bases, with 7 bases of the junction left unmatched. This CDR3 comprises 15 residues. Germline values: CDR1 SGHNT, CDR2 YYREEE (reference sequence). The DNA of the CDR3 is TGTGCCAGCAGCTTAAGTTCTAGCGGTCACAATGAGCAGTTCTTC. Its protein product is CASSLSSSGHNEQFF.

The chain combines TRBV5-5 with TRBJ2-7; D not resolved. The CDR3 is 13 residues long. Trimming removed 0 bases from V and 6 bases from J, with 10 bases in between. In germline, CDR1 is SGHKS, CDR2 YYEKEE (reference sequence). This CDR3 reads CASSLAGWFEQYF. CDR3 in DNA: TGTGCCAGCAGCTTGGCCGGATGGTTCGAGCAGTACTTC. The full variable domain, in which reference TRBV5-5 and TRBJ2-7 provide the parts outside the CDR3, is DAGVTQSPTHLIKTRGQQVTLRCSPISGHKSVSWYQQVLGQGPQFIFQYYEKEERGRGNFPDRFSARQFPNYSSELNVNALLLGDSALYLCASSLAGWFEQYFGPGTRLTVT.